The next 27 T cell receptor beta chains were all read from a single sample in a study of CD8+CD57+ T cells in acquired aplastic anemia. Genomic DNA, serving as template, underwent TCR beta VDJ and CDR3 profiling. In TCRdb, the reads were re-called with MiXCR into one record per CDR3 protein. The table includes roughly 240,000 distinct CDR3 sequences, around 46% detected once. In patients chosen for sequencing, flow cytometry had shown CD8+CD57+ cell expansion. What was sequenced was sorted CD4+, CD8+, or CD8+CD57+ T cells (not recorded which) from PBMCs. The receptor set was obtained from a human donor with aplastic anemia.

This clonotype occurred many times. The chain couples TRBV7-6 to TRBJ2-2; D uncertain. V was pared by 2 bases and J by 2 bases, with 6 bases between. Germline CDR1 and CDR2: SGHVS and FNYEAQ. There are 14 residues in the CDR3. CDR3 sequence: CASSLSDNTGELFF. CDR3 in DNA: TGTGCCAGCAGCTTATCGGACAACACCGGGGAGCTGTTTTTT.

The chain links TRBV12-3 or TRBV12-4 to TRBJ1-1; TRBD1 matches 9 bases. V shed 5 bases, J shed 8 bases, and the junction held 12 bases outside the gene matches. This CDR3 is built from 15 residues. The CDR3 DNA reads TGTGCCAGCAGTGCTCCGGGACAGGGCCCTATCGAAGCTTTCTTT. It is translated as CASSAPGQGPIEAFF.

A few counts support this clonotype. This chain links TRBV4-3 with TRBJ1-1, with a weak D call TRBD1 (5 bases). The germline V and J ends were trimmed by 2 bases and 9 bases, with 16 bases remaining between them. The CDR3 covers 14 residues. CDR1 and CDR2 (germline): LGHNA, YSLEER. In DNA form, the CDR3 reads TGCGCCAGCAGCCAACATCCGATGGGGCCGCAAGCTTTCTTT. Translated: CASSQHPMGPQAFF.

This clonotype was observed a handful of times. The rearrangement joins TRBV7-2 to TRBJ2-5; TRBD2 matches at 10 bases. Germline lookup yields CDR1 SGHTA and CDR2 FQGNSA. The ends lost 5 bases at V and 6 bases at J; junction bases unmatched: 3. The CDR3 has 13 residues. The CDR3 DNA reads as TGTGCCAGCAGCGCGGGACTAGCGAAGACCCAGTACTTC. Residues: CASSAGLAKTQYF.

V and J are TRBV12-3 or TRBV12-4 and TRBJ1-2, with TRBD1 matching over 9 bases. Germline trimming cut 11 bases from V and 4 bases from J; bases unmatched to any gene: 11. This CDR3 has 14 amino acids. CDR3 sequence reads: CAGWDRDRAYGYTF. In DNA form, the CDR3 reads TGTGCCGGATGGGACAGGGACAGGGCCTATGGCTACACCTTC.

In this sample, this clonotype turned up many times. The chain uses TRBV19 and TRBJ2-7; the match to TRBD2 covers 10 bases. The ends lost 2 bases at V and 2 bases at J; junction bases unmatched: 0. CDR1 LNHDA and CDR2 SQIVND come from the germline V gene (reference sequence). The CDR3 covers 14 residues. The CDR3 DNA sequence: TGTGCCAGTAGTATAACTAGCGGGGCCTACGAGCAGTACTTC. Encoded protein: CASSITSGAYEQYF. The full variable domain, completed using reference TRBV19 and TRBJ2-7, is DGGITQSPKYLFRKEGQNVTLSCEQNLNHDAMYWYRQDPGQGLRLIYYSQIVNDFQKGDIAEGYSVSREKKESFPLTVTSAQKNPTAFYLCASSITSGAYEQYFGPGTRLTVT.

The chain joins TRBV10-3 to TRBJ1-2, with 8 bases aligning to TRBD1. Germline trimming cut 2 bases from V and 2 bases from J; bases unmatched to any gene: 4. Germline V CDR1 and CDR2: ENHRY, SYGVKD. There are 15 residues in the CDR3. In nucleotides, the CDR3 is TGTGCCATCAGTGAGATGGACAGGGCGAACTATGGCTACACCTTC. Translation: CAISEMDRANYGYTF.

This chain links TRBV29-1 with TRBJ2-5; D uncertain. The length of the CDR3 is 15 residues. V dropped 4 bases and J dropped 1 base, with 16 bases sitting between them. Germline CDR1 is SQVTM and CDR2 is ANQGSEA. As DNA, the CDR3 is TGCAGCGTTGTAGAACTACGGACCTTCCAAGAGACCCAGTACTTC. Translated: CSVVELRTFQETQYF. The whole variable domain, remainder taken from reference TRBV29-1 and TRBJ2-5, is SAVISQKPSRDICQRGTSLTIQCQVDSQVTMMFWYRQQPGQSLTLIATANQGSEATYESGFVIDKFPISRPNLTFSTLTVSNMSPEDSSIYLCSVVELRTFQETQYFGPGTRLLVL.

In this sample, this clonotype turned up many times. This chain uses TRBV7-2 with TRBJ2-7, with a weak D call TRBD1 (6 bases). The V gene lost 2 bases and the J gene lost 3 bases, with 8 bases spanning the gap. CDR1 is SGHTA, CDR2 FQGNSA, per germline. CDR3 size: 13 residues. Here the CDR3 DNA reads TGTGCCAGCAGCTTATTACAGGGCTACGAGCAGTACTTC. The encoded protein is CASSLLQGYEQYF.

Comment on this clonotype: A much larger clonotype is one base distant, so this may be a read error. The chain combines TRBV12-3 or TRBV12-4 with TRBJ1-1; maybe TRBD1 (6 bases). The CDR3 runs 13 residues. V was clipped by 7 bases and J by 4 bases, with 13 bases between them. Here the CDR3 reads CASTSTGSTEAFF. CDR3 DNA sequence: TGTGCCAGCACCTCCACAGGGAGCACTGAAGCTTTCTTT.

J is TRBJ2-7 and V is TRBV11-3; 11 bases align to TRBD1. CDR1 and CDR2 from the germline V gene are SGHNT and YENEEA. The length of the CDR3 is 16 residues. After removal of 2 bases from V and 6 bases from J, the junction contained 9 bases not matched to a gene. The CDR3 DNA reads as TGTGCCAGCAGCTTAACCCCCTCGGACAGGGGGCGCGAGCAGTACTTC. It yields the protein CASSLTPSDRGREQYF.

The chain recombines TRBV7-9 with TRBJ2-5; D possibly corresponds to TRBD1 (6 bases). The CDR3 is 14 amino acids. Trimming stripped 6 bases from V and 5 bases from J, with 16 bases between. CDR1 and CDR2 from the germline V gene are SEHNR and FQNEAQ (reference sequence). The CDR3 region is CASSPRTDTETQYF. CDR3 nucleotide sequence: TGTGCCAGCAGTCCCCGGACAGACACCGAGACCCAGTACTTC.

This clonotype was recorded many times. The chain links TRBV7-7 to TRBJ2-7, with D possibly matching TRBD2 (6 bases). Germline CDR1 reads SSHAT; CDR2 reads FNYEAQ (reference sequence). The CDR3 runs 11 residues. The CDR3 loop reads CAIGTGLEQYF. The DNA for the CDR3 is TGTGCTATCGGGACTGGGCTCGAGCAGTACTTC.

This clonotype was seen many times. This sequence joins TRBV19 and TRBJ1-1, with a tentative D call TRBD1 (6 bases). The germline CDR1 and CDR2 sequences are LNHDA and SQIVND (reference sequence). CDR3 size: 14 residues. Trimming shortened V by 7 bases and J by 6 bases, and 18 bases separated the two germline ends. As DNA, the CDR3 is TGTGCCAGTACCTTCGGGGGGGCCTGGTCTGAAGCTTTCTTT. Protein product: CASTFGGAWSEAFF.

As to this clonotype: Just one base apart from a much larger clone, this may be a read error. The chain joins TRBV2 to TRBJ1-1, with D unclear. Germline CDR1 SNHLY, CDR2 FYNNEI. This CDR3 region has 11 residues. CDR3: CASFSGRKASF. For the CDR3, the DNA is TGTGCCAGCTTCTCAGGACGCAAAGCTTCCTTT.

CDR3 in DNA: TGCAGTGCCATAGAATTTAACTATGGCTACACCTTC. Translated: CSAIEFNYGYTF. J is TRBJ1-2 and V is TRBV20-1; D not certain. The germline V gene encodes CDR1 DFQATT and CDR2 SNEGSKA (reference sequence). The CDR3 is made up of 12 amino acids. V lost 6 bases and J 1 base, leaving 9 bases between the germline ends.

This sequence joins TRBV7-2 and TRBJ2-7, with D tentatively TRBD1 (6 bases). Germline CDR1 reads SGHTA; CDR2 reads FQGNSA. The CDR3 has 15 residues. V lost 1 base to trimming and J lost 3 bases, with 13 bases between them. The CDR3 is CASSLEGYRDYEQYF. CDR3 bases: TGTGCCAGCAGCTTAGAAGGTTACAGGGACTACGAGCAGTACTTC.

The gene calls are TRBV7-9 and TRBJ2-7; D is ambiguous. Germline V gene data show CDR1 as SEHNR and CDR2 as FQNEAQ (reference sequence). This CDR3 has 15 amino acids. Trimming pared 6 bases from V and 0 bases from J, leaving 15 bases between. The CDR3 sequence is CASSEGISNSYEQYF. DNA of the CDR3: TGTGCCAGCAGTGAAGGGATCTCGAACTCCTACGAGCAGTACTTC.

The chain employs TRBV2 and TRBJ1-2, with 12 bases aligning to TRBD1. The CDR3 contains 15 residues. The V segment lost 5 bases and the J segment 5 bases; nucleotides outside the gene matches: 6. Germline V CDR1 and CDR2: SNHLY, FYNNEI. This CDR3 reads CASSPGQGAGYGYTF. In nucleotides, the CDR3 is TGTGCCAGCAGTCCGGGACAGGGGGCGGGTTATGGCTACACCTTC.

This clonotype was recorded at least ten times. J is TRBJ2-3 and V is TRBV6-6, with 7 bases fitting TRBD2. Per germline, CDR1 MNHNY and CDR2 SVGAGI (reference sequence). This CDR3 is built from 15 residues. Germline trimming cut 2 bases from V and 4 bases from J; bases unmatched to any gene: 6. The CDR3 spells CASSYGAGVPDTQYF. In DNA form, the CDR3 reads TGTGCCAGCAGTTACGGGGCGGGAGTTCCAGATACGCAGTATTTT.

J is TRBJ2-7 and V is TRBV19; 10 bases fit TRBD1. The CDR3 loop spans 13 amino acids. V trimming: 9 bases; J trimming: 5 bases; junction bases outside the gene matches: 7. The germline CDR1 and CDR2 sequences are LNHDA and SQIVND (reference sequence). CDR3 residues: CASIGQGVDEQYF. The CDR3 coding sequence is TGTGCCAGCATAGGACAGGGGGTCGACGAGCAGTACTTC.

V gene TRBV6-6 combines with J gene TRBJ2-7, with 8 positions matching TRBD2. CDR1 is MNHNY, CDR2 SVGAGI, per germline (reference sequence). The CDR3 runs to 17 residues. The V and J ends lost 4 bases and 2 bases, in that order; junction bases with no gene match: 13. The CDR3 DNA reads TGTGCCAGCAGTTCCCCCCTTGGTAGCGGGATCACCTACGAGCAGTACTTC. Translating gives CASSSPLGSGITYEQYF.

The chain couples TRBV20-1 to TRBJ1-2; a weak D match, TRBD1 (5 bases). There are 12 residues in the CDR3. Germline CDR1 is DFQATT and CDR2 is SNEGSKA (reference sequence). The V end lost 1 base, the J end lost 5 bases, and 8 bases lay between the germline ends. Here the CDR3 reads CSARVTAYGYTF. The CDR3 DNA reads TGCAGTGCTAGAGTGACAGCGTATGGCTACACCTTC.

In its sample, this clonotype was seen many times. The chain carries TRBV19 and TRBJ1-6; D remains ambiguous. V was shortened by 3 bases and J by 10 bases, with 13 bases between the two germline ends. CDR3 length: 14 residues. Germline loops: CDR1 LNHDA, CDR2 SQIVND (reference sequence). The CDR3 here is CASSISGGGSPLHF. CDR3 DNA: TGTGCCAGTAGTATTTCTGGCGGCGGGTCACCCCTCCACTTT.

This clonotype was seen at least ten times. This chain connects TRBV7-9 to TRBJ2-7; 8 bases match TRBD1. Germline assignment: CDR1 SEHNR and CDR2 FQNEAQ (reference sequence). The V and J ends lost 1 base and 6 bases, in that order; junction bases with no gene match: 5. This CDR3 has 14 amino acids. CDR3 nucleotides: TGTGCCAGCAGCTTAGGACAGGGGCCCTCCGAGCAGTACTTC. It specifies CASSLGQGPSEQYF.

V gene TRBV4-3 combines with J gene TRBJ1-2; D ambiguous. V was cut by 4 bases and J by 7 bases, with 19 bases left in between. This CDR3 contains 15 residues. CDR1 and CDR2 (germline): LGHNA, YSLEER. CDR3 residues: CASSPSRNTEAGYTF. As DNA, the CDR3 is TGCGCCAGCAGCCCGTCGAGGAACACTGAAGCTGGCTACACCTTC.

Points on this clonotype: Germline is not matched at one junction end, which may reflect a read error. The chain links TRBV2 to TRBJ1-6; TRBD1 agrees at 9 bases. Germline V gives CDR1 SNHLY, CDR2 FYNNEI. This CDR3 contains 20 residues. CDR3 nucleotide sequence: TGTGCCAGGATCAGCCGGGACAGGGTCCGTGTGCCGTCCTATAACTCACCCCTCCACTTT. Translated: CARISRDRVRVPSYNSPLHF. Drawing the rest from reference TRBV2 and TRBJ1-6, the complete variable domain is EPEVTQTPSHQVTQMGQEVILRCVPISNHLYFYWYRQILGQKVEFLVSFYNNEISEKSEIFDDQFSVERPDGSNFTLKIRSTKLEDSAMYFCARISRDRVRVPSYNSPLHFGNGTRLTVT.